The 13 T cell receptor beta chains reported below all come from one sample, sequenced in a study of blood T cell repertoires in COVID-19. Method: immunoSEQ multiplex PCR; TCRdb's copy keeps in-frame clones and lacks some. The sample has 130,000 to 150,000 clones, approximately 86% seen once. The sample comprised PBMCs or T cells enriched from blood (not recorded which). The source of these receptors is a woman in her thirties or forties who had been exposed to COVID-19.

This clone was detected only once. The genes are TRBV5-4 and TRBJ2-7, with D tentatively TRBD1 (5 bases). Germline V CDR1 and CDR2: SGHNT, YYREEE (reference sequence). The CDR3 is made up of 15 amino acids. Trimming left V 4 bases short and J 3 bases short, with 17 bases between. Here the CDR3 DNA reads TGTGCCAGCAGCCCAGACTGGGGCCAGGTCTACGAGCAGTACTTC. Protein: CASSPDWGQVYEQYF.

The chain is built from TRBV19 and TRBJ2-1, with D perhaps matching TRBD2 (6 bases). CDR1 and CDR2 (germline): LNHDA, SQIVND (reference sequence). This CDR3 contains 15 residues. V was trimmed by 7 bases and J by 6 bases, leaving 19 bases between them. CDR3 coding DNA: TGTGCCAGTAATGATGGCGGTCAAGCGGGCAATGAGCAGTTCTTC. This encodes CASNDGGQAGNEQFF.

The gene calls are TRBV18 and TRBJ1-5, with 7 bases aligning to TRBD1. Germline values: CDR1 KGHSH, CDR2 LQKENI. CDR3 size: 16 residues. The junction had 7 bases not matched to a gene; V was cut back by 5 bases and J by 0 bases. The CDR3 DNA is TGTGCCAGCTCAATGACAGGGAGGAATAGCAATCAGCCCCAGCATTTT. Translated, it gives CASSMTGRNSNQPQHF.

The sample holds a few counts of this clone. The V gene is TRBV7-6, the J gene TRBJ1-3; D possibly corresponds to TRBD1 (6 bases). CDR1 and CDR2 (germline): SGHVS, FNYEAQ. The CDR3 is 15 amino acids. V was trimmed by 5 bases and J by 0 bases, leaving 11 bases between them. The CDR3 region is CASSDRQDSGNTIYF. The CDR3 region has the DNA TGTGCCAGCAGCGATCGACAGGACTCTGGAAACACCATATATTTT.

The genes are TRBV18 and TRBJ1-2, with D maybe TRBD1 (6 bases). CDR1 is KGHSH, CDR2 LQKENI, per germline. CDR3 length: 14 amino acids. The ends were cut back, 6 bases at V and 4 bases at J, with 15 bases in the middle. The CDR3 here is CASSPSRDIYGYTF. Here the CDR3 DNA reads TGTGCCAGCTCCCCGTCCCGGGACATCTATGGCTACACCTTC.

The CDR3 region is CASSQVLTAISGANVLTF. CDR3 in DNA: TGCGCCAGCAGCCAAGTGTTGACAGCCATCTCTGGGGCCAACGTCCTGACTTTC. J is TRBJ2-6 and V is TRBV4-3, with D perhaps TRBD1 (5 bases). V was trimmed by 1 base and J by 0 bases, leaving 13 bases between them. Germline V CDR1 and CDR2: LGHNA, YSLEER. There are 18 residues in the CDR3.

The V gene is TRBV5-4, the J gene TRBJ2-1; 11 nucleotides match TRBD2. The CDR3 spans 15 residues. Germline CDR1 is SGHNT and CDR2 is YYREEE (reference sequence). V was pared by 3 bases and J by 5 bases, with 4 bases of the junction left unmatched. The CDR3 is CASSWLTSGNNEQFF. The CDR3 DNA is TGTGCCAGCAGCTGGCTGACTAGCGGGAACAATGAGCAGTTCTTC.

The CDR3 loop is CASSQDPAGGDTQYF. DNA for the CDR3: TGTGCCAGCAGCCAAGATCCAGCGGGAGGAGATACGCAGTATTTT. The rearrangement joins TRBV3-1 (or the pseudogene TRBV3-2) to TRBJ2-3; 9 bases are a match to TRBD2. Losses at the gene ends were 0 bases for V and 5 bases for J; bases not matched to a gene: 3. There are 15 residues in the CDR3. Germline values: CDR1 LGHDT, CDR2 YNNKEL (reference sequence).

The V and J genes are TRBV9 and TRBJ2-2; tentatively, D is TRBD1 (5 bases). This CDR3 is 14 amino acids long. V lost 0 bases and J lost 8, with 11 bases in between. CDR1 and CDR2 from the germline V gene are SGDLS and YYNGEE. Here the CDR3 reads CASSVVGDDGELFF. DNA for the CDR3: TGTGCCAGCAGCGTAGTAGGGGATGATGGGGAGCTGTTTTTT.

The chain carries TRBV18 and TRBJ2-1; D might be TRBD1 (5 bases). V was shortened by 2 bases and J by 15 bases, with 23 bases between the two germline ends. In germline, CDR1 is KGHSH, CDR2 LQKENI. The length of the CDR3 is 15 residues. The CDR3 DNA reads TGTGCCAGCTCACCAGAAAAGGGGTGGATCCAGGGTTGGTTCTTC. Protein sequence: CASSPEKGWIQGWFF.

This chain uses TRBV9 with TRBJ1-1; D is ambiguous. This CDR3 spans 13 amino acids. V was trimmed by 1 base and J by 3 bases, leaving 7 bases between them. In germline, CDR1 is SGDLS, CDR2 YYNGEE. The CDR3 reads CASSVSPDTEAFF. CDR3 coding DNA: TGTGCCAGCAGCGTATCCCCTGACACTGAAGCTTTCTTT.

Only one count was recorded for this clone. The V and J genes are TRBV4-3 and TRBJ2-7; 7 bases map to TRBD2. The CDR3 length is 15 residues. CDR1 is LGHNA, CDR2 YSLEER, per germline. Germline trimming cut 0 bases from V and 9 bases from J; bases unmatched to any gene: 11. The CDR3 coding sequence is TGCGCCAGCAGCCAAGATACTGGGAGGGAGAGCGGGCAGTACTTC. As protein: CASSQDTGRESGQYF.

In this sample, this clone turned up a few times. V gene TRBV14 combines with J gene TRBJ1-3; TRBD1 aligns across 11 bases. In germline, CDR1 is SGHDN, CDR2 FVKESK. V lost 4 bases, J lost 3 bases, and 2 bases stayed unmatched. The CDR3 covers 15 residues. CDR3 coding DNA: TGTGCCAGCAGCCGGGACAGGGGGTATGGAAACACCATATATTTT. Protein product: CASSRDRGYGNTIYF.